The clone carrying this TCR beta chain was counted only a few times. Its specificity is unknown. The data were obtained in a study of cytotoxic CD8 clonotypes in ibrutinib-treated CLL. Background on the study: The patients comprised more than ten relapsed/refractory and approximately 16 treatment-naive cases, roughly 18 IGHV unmutated. Study-level results: Public clonotypes, an uncommon group, contracted or remained stable on treatment.

Germline CDR1 and CDR2: MDHEN and SYDVKM. The CDR3 has 11 amino acids. Deletions cut 2 bases from V and 10 bases from J, with 8 bases between. Only in-frame clones appear in the TCRdb table, and some are missing; sequencing was by immunoSEQ multiplex PCR. The sample has 30,000 to 50,000 clones, roughly 65% seen once. V is TRBV28 and J is TRBJ1-1; D unresolved. The specimen was PBMCs, collected at disease progression, from a patient treated with ibrutinib. This receptor was obtained from a human donor with chronic lymphocytic leukemia. The CDR3: CASSLGEGAFF. The CDR3 DNA is TGTGCCAGCAGTTTAGGAGAGGGAGCTTTCTTT.